The 21 T cell receptor beta chains below were found in one sample sequenced in a study of cytomegalovirus exposure and HLA in healthy donors. Primers for the PCR totalled 60 Vbeta and 13 Jbeta. Generated by immunoSEQ multiplex PCR, the TCRdb table keeps only in-frame clones and is missing some. The sample has 150,000 to 200,000 clones, 65% to 90% seen once. Sequencing was done on a sample of PBMCs. These receptors originate from a man between 45 and 60 years old in good health and CMV-seropositive.

The chain joins TRBV7-8 to TRBJ1-6; 9 bases align to TRBD1. CDR1 is SGHVS and CDR2 is FQNEAQ in the germline V gene. This CDR3 is 14 amino acids long. The junction had 10 bases not matched to a gene; V was cut back by 5 bases and J by 14 bases. The chain's CDR3 is CASSLETGGFTLHF. The CDR3 nucleotides are TGTGCCAGCAGCCTAGAGACAGGGGGATTCACCCTCCACTTT.

The chain has TRBV5-4 and TRBJ2-3; D possibly corresponds to TRBD2 (6 bases). CDR3 length: 15 amino acids. Per the germline V gene, CDR1 is SGHNT and CDR2 is YYREEE (reference sequence). Trimming took 1 base from V and 2 from J, leaving 11 bases between them. CDR3 DNA sequence: TGTGCCAGCAGCTTGTCGTCTAGCGCCACAGATACGCAGTATTTT. This sequence encodes CASSLSSSATDTQYF. Complete variable domain (other parts from reference TRBV5-4 and TRBJ2-3): ETGVTQSPTHLIKTRGQQVTLRCSSQSGHNTVSWYQQALGQGPQFIFQYYREEENGRGNFPPRFSGLQFPNYSSELNVNALELDDSALYLCASSLSSSATDTQYFGPGTRLTVL.

The rearrangement links TRBV7-9 to TRBJ2-3, with D possibly being TRBD1 (5 bases). Trimming removed 3 bases from V and 0 bases from J, with 7 bases in between. The length of the CDR3 is 14 residues. Germline lookup yields CDR1 SEHNR and CDR2 FQNEAQ (reference sequence). CDR3 amino acids: CASSFQGSTDTQYF. In nucleotides, the CDR3 is TGTGCCAGCAGCTTTCAGGGTAGCACAGATACGCAGTATTTT.

This clone occurred a few times. V usage is TRBV6-1 and J usage is TRBJ2-1, with D uncertain. This CDR3 contains 16 residues. V was pared by 0 bases and J by 6 bases, with 15 bases between. CDR1 is MNHNS and CDR2 is SASEGT in the germline V gene. CDR3 coding DNA: TGTGCCAGCAGTGAAGCGCTTGGGTCAGGTATCAATGAGCAGTTCTTC. Translation: CASSEALGSGINEQFF.

This chain connects TRBV5-4 to TRBJ1-3, with 10 bases matching TRBD1. CDR1 and CDR2 from the germline V gene are SGHNT and YYREEE (reference sequence). The V gene end was trimmed by 2 bases and the J gene end by 7 bases; junction bases not matched to a gene: 12. The length of the CDR3 is 17 residues. The CDR3 reads CASSFRTGTGVPNTIYF. In nucleotides, the CDR3 is TGTGCCAGCAGCTTTCGAACCGGGACAGGGGTCCCCAACACCATATATTTT.

V is TRBV19 and J is TRBJ1-5, with D unclear. Germline CDR1 and CDR2: LNHDA and SQIVND (reference sequence). The V end lost 5 bases, the J end lost 4 bases, and 15 bases lay between the germline ends. This CDR3 comprises 15 residues. The CDR3 is CASSSRRVGNQPQHF. In DNA, the CDR3 is TGTGCCAGTAGTTCCCGGAGGGTGGGAAATCAGCCCCAGCATTTT.

The chain uses TRBV4-1 and TRBJ2-7, with 11 nucleotides matching TRBD2. The germline V gene encodes CDR1 MGHRA and CDR2 YSYEKL. CDR3 length equals 15 residues. With V trimmed by 4 bases and J by 7 bases, 9 bases remained unmatched. CDR3: CASSLLLAGGNEQYF. In DNA form, the CDR3 reads TGCGCCAGCAGCCTGTTGCTAGCGGGAGGCAATGAGCAGTACTTC.

The genes are TRBV11-2 and TRBJ2-1; D may be TRBD1 (7 bases). Looked up from germline, CDR1 is SGHAT and CDR2 is FQNNGV. The CDR3 loop spans 16 amino acids. Trimming removed 2 bases from V and 7 bases from J, with 18 bases in between. CDR3 sequence: CASSLSLTGTENEQFF. DNA for the CDR3: TGTGCCAGCAGCTTATCCTTGACAGGGACTGAAAATGAGCAGTTCTTC. The whole variable domain, filled in from reference TRBV11-2 and TRBJ2-1, reads EAGVAQSPRYKIIEKRQSVAFWCNPISGHATLYWYQQILGQGPKLLIQFQNNGVVDDSQLPKDRFSAERLKGVDSTLKIQPAKLEDSAVYLCASSLSLTGTENEQFFGPGTRLTVL.

The genes are TRBV28 and TRBJ1-1; D is unresolved. The CDR3 runs to 11 residues. The V end lost 5 bases, the J end lost 4 bases, and 5 bases lay between the germline ends. In germline, CDR1 is MDHEN, CDR2 SYDVKM. CDR3 sequence: CASSPVTEAFF. In nucleotides, the CDR3 is TGTGCCAGCAGTCCCGTCACTGAAGCTTTCTTT.

The rearrangement links TRBV7-9 to TRBJ1-1, with D perhaps TRBD1 (6 bases). This CDR3 has 13 residues. Germline V gene lookup returns CDR1 SEHNR and CDR2 FQNEAQ (reference sequence). V lost 2 bases and J 3 bases, leaving 7 bases between the germline ends. CDR3: CASSLYRDTEAFF. The CDR3 DNA reads as TGTGCCAGCAGCTTATACAGGGACACTGAAGCTTTCTTT.

The CDR3 region has the DNA TGCGCCAGCAGCCAAGGGCTAGCAGATACGCAGTATTTT. This gives the protein CASSQGLADTQYF. This rearrangement joins TRBV4-3 to TRBJ2-3; D uncertain. The CDR3 is 13 amino acids. Germline V gives CDR1 LGHNA, CDR2 YSLEER. V was pared by 1 base and J by 4 bases, with 6 bases between.

The chain recombines TRBV28 with TRBJ1-1; D gene unclear. Per germline, CDR1 MDHEN and CDR2 SYDVKM. The CDR3 has 14 residues. V was trimmed by 5 bases and J by 5 bases, leaving 15 bases between them. CDR3 region: CASSRGPLETEAFF. The CDR3, as DNA: TGTGCCAGCAGTCGCGGTCCCTTGGAGACTGAAGCTTTCTTT.

This clone was counted only a few times. This rearrangement joins TRBV7-6 to TRBJ2-5; 8 bases are a match to TRBD1. Losses at the gene ends were 1 base for V and 5 bases for J; bases not matched to a gene: 12. CDR1 SGHVS and CDR2 FNYEAQ come from the germline V gene. This CDR3 comprises 17 residues. This CDR3 is CASSLGINRGVVETQYF. In DNA form, the CDR3 reads TGTGCCAGCAGCTTAGGGATAAACAGGGGGGTGGTCGAGACCCAGTACTTC. Looking up the rest from reference TRBV7-6 and TRBJ2-5 gives the full variable domain: GAGVSQSPRYKVTKRGQDVALRCDPISGHVSLYWYRQALGQGPEFLTYFNYEAQQDKSGLPNDRFSAERPEGSISTLTIQRTEQRDSAMYRCASSLGINRGVVETQYFGPGTRLLVL.

The chain employs TRBV5-1 and TRBJ2-5; the match to TRBD1 covers 7 bases. From germline, CDR1 is SGHRS and CDR2 YFSETQ. The V and J ends lost 5 bases and 0 bases, in that order; junction bases with no gene match: 10. The length of the CDR3 is 16 residues. In DNA, the CDR3 is TGCGCCAGCAGAAGTTCCGGGACAGAGTACCAAGAGACCCAGTACTTC. The encoded protein is CASRSSGTEYQETQYF.

This chain uses TRBV2 with TRBJ1-1, with D tentatively TRBD1 (5 bases). CDR3 size: 14 residues. V lost 3 bases and J lost 1, with 9 bases in between. In germline, CDR1 is SNHLY, CDR2 FYNNEI. CDR3 DNA: TGTGCCAGCAGTGAGGGGCGGTCGAACACTGAAGCTTTCTTT. Amino acid sequence: CASSEGRSNTEAFF.

The chain couples TRBV9 to TRBJ1-1; a weak D match, TRBD1 (5 bases). V shed 3 bases and J shed 1 base, with 7 bases lying between them. The CDR3 covers 13 residues. Germline V CDR1 and CDR2: SGDLS, YYNGEE. CDR3 in DNA: TGTGCCAGCAGCGCCGGGGGGAACACTGAAGCTTTCTTT. This gives the protein CASSAGGNTEAFF. Together with reference TRBV9 and TRBJ1-1, the CDR3 gives the full variable domain: DSGVTQTPKHLITATGQRVTLRCSPRSGDLSVYWYQQSLDQGLQFLIQYYNGEERAKGNILERFSAQQFPDLHSELNLSSLELGDSALYFCASSAGGNTEAFFGQGTRLTVV.

This sequence joins TRBV7-2 and TRBJ2-7; no definite D call. Trimming stripped 5 bases from V and 2 bases from J, with 7 bases between. Germline V gene lookup returns CDR1 SGHTA and CDR2 FQGNSA. The CDR3 sequence is 12 residues long. The chain's CDR3 is CASSPYPYEQYF. The CDR3 DNA is TGTGCCAGCAGCCCTTATCCCTACGAGCAGTACTTC.

The chain combines TRBV10-3 with TRBJ1-2; 8 bases align to TRBD1. The length of the CDR3 is 16 residues. The germline V gene encodes CDR1 ENHRY and CDR2 SYGVKD. V dropped 0 bases and J dropped 5; count of bases not matched to a gene: 8. The CDR3 DNA is TGTGCCATCAGTGAGTCGCGACAGGGGCCTAGGTATGGCTACACCTTC. As protein: CAISESRQGPRYGYTF.

This chain connects TRBV11-2 to TRBJ1-2; maybe TRBD1 (6 bases). This CDR3 contains 14 residues. The germline V and J ends were trimmed by 5 bases and 3 bases, with 13 bases remaining between them. Germline CDR1 SGHAT, CDR2 FQNNGV. The CDR3 DNA reads TGTGCCAGCAGCGTGGACAGTTGGGACTATGGCTACACCTTC. Its protein product is CASSVDSWDYGYTF.

This rearrangement joins TRBV13 to TRBJ2-4; no clear D gene. The CDR3 has 15 amino acids. The V end was cut by 3 bases, the J end by 2 bases, with 11 bases between. CDR1 is PRHDT and CDR2 is FYEKMQ in the germline V gene (reference sequence). The CDR3, as DNA: TGTGCCAGCAGCTTGTGGGCCACAACCAAAAACATTCAGTACTTC. This codes for CASSLWATTKNIQYF.

V usage is TRBV6-6 and J usage is TRBJ2-2; TRBD2 aligns across 13 bases. CDR1 is MNHNY, CDR2 SVGAGI, per germline (reference sequence). Trimming removed 7 bases from V and 6 bases from J; junction bases left unmatched: 8. This CDR3 contains 16 residues. The CDR3 sequence is CASIARLAGGAGELFF. In DNA, the CDR3 is TGTGCCAGCATTGCCCGACTAGCGGGAGGAGCCGGGGAGCTGTTTTTT.